This T cell receptor beta chain was sequenced in a study of identifying expanded T cells in peripheral blood. Healthy donors had no documented immune events, such as infections, while sampled. V was pared by 3 bases and J by 0 bases, with 9 bases between. The germline V gene has CDR1 LNHDA and CDR2 SQIVND (reference sequence). CDR3 length: 15 residues. TCRdb's table, derived via immunoSEQ multiplex PCR, lists solely in-frame clones and lacks some. Counted here are about 86,000 clones, roughly 87% occurring once; the ten biggest clones make up about 6%. Sequencing used blood. The rearrangement uses TRBV19 and TRBJ1-3; no clear D. The TCR sequence derives from a person between 18 and 75 years old in good health. CDR3 nucleotide sequence: TGTGCCAGTAGTATTGGCGGTAGCTCTGGAAACACCATATATTTT. This codes for CASSIGGSSGNTIYF. The full variable domain, its missing parts supplied by reference TRBV19 and TRBJ1-3, is DGGITQSPKYLFRKEGQNVTLSCEQNLNHDAMYWYRQDPGQGLRLIYYSQIVNDFQKGDIAEGYSVSREKKESFPLTVTSAQKNPTAFYLCASSIGGSSGNTIYFGEGSWLTVV.